Shown below are 10 T cell receptor beta chains from a single sample sequenced in a study of Ad26.COV2.S vaccination and SARS-CoV-2 variants. Treatment specified: some 20 received Ad26.COV2.S at low or high dose, single or two shots; 5 received placebo; per-sample allocation not given. Sample collection was performed on day 63 after the first vaccine or placebo injection. The repertoire was sequenced with immunoSEQ multiplex PCR; TCRdb's copy has only in-frame clones and lacks some. The sample contains 400,000 to 450,000 clones, around 90% of which appear only once. The material sequenced was peripheral blood, taken in a trial of Ad26.COV2.S vaccine versus placebo. The receptors shown here come from a person between 18 and 65 years old who received the Ad26.COV2.S COVID-19 vaccine or a placebo.

The chain uses TRBV10-3 and TRBJ1-5; tentative D call: TRBD1 (5 bases). Trimming pared 10 bases from V and 11 bases from J, leaving 12 bases between. Germline V CDR1 and CDR2: ENHRY, SYGVKD. The CDR3 is 10 residues long. CDR3 sequence (DNA): TGTGCCACCAGCAGGGTGGCCCAGCATTTT. Protein: CATSRVAQHF.

This sequence joins TRBV11-2 and TRBJ2-3; no firm D call. CDR3 length equals 14 residues. Trimming left V 2 bases short and J 5 bases short, with 11 bases between. Germline-derived CDR1 and CDR2 are SGHAT and FQNNGV. CDR3 nucleotide sequence: TGTGCCAGCAGCTTAAACCGAGCAGAAGATACGCAGTATTTT. This translates into CASSLNRAEDTQYF.

This clone came up a few times. The rearrangement links TRBV5-5 to TRBJ1-6; the match to TRBD1 covers 7 bases. Germline CDR1 SGHKS, CDR2 YYEKEE (reference sequence). The CDR3 is made up of 14 amino acids. V shed 2 bases, J shed 5 bases, and the junction held 1 base outside the gene matches. CDR3 loop: CASSFGTDNSPLHF. The CDR3 DNA follows: TGTGCCAGCAGCTTCGGGACAGATAATTCACCCCTCCACTTT.

The sample holds a few counts of this clone. The rearrangement joins TRBV7-9 to TRBJ1-5; TRBD1 might be the D (5 bases). The CDR3 covers 13 residues. Between the trimmed V and J ends, which lost 2 bases and 5 bases, there was a span of 7 bases. Germline CDR1 SEHNR, CDR2 FQNEAQ (reference sequence). CDR3 amino acids: CASSLMGDQPQHF. The CDR3, as DNA: TGTGCCAGCAGCTTAATGGGGGATCAGCCCCAGCATTTT.

V usage is TRBV28 and J usage is TRBJ1-2; 8 bases line up with TRBD1. The CDR3 spans 14 residues. The V and J ends lost 6 bases and 4 bases, in that order; junction bases with no gene match: 7. From germline, CDR1 is MDHEN and CDR2 SYDVKM. The CDR3 spells CASSSTGGGYGYTF. CDR3 in DNA: TGTGCCAGCAGCTCTACAGGGGGTGGCTATGGCTACACCTTC.

The chain employs TRBV19 and TRBJ1-5; D is unresolved. Trimming shortened V by 3 bases and J by 4 bases, and 10 bases separated the two germline ends. The CDR3 consists of 14 residues. Germline CDR1 is LNHDA and CDR2 is SQIVND (reference sequence). In DNA form, the CDR3 reads TGTGCCAGTAGTATCGTTACCCAAAATCAGCCCCAGCATTTT. It yields the protein CASSIVTQNQPQHF.

The V gene is TRBV5-1, the J gene TRBJ2-3; 16 nucleotides align to TRBD2. Germline lookup yields CDR1 SGHRS and CDR2 YFSETQ. There are 19 residues in the CDR3. The V gene end was trimmed by 3 bases and the J gene end by 3 bases; junction bases not matched to a gene: 10. The CDR3 protein is CASSSGLAGGPGWTDTQYF. CDR3 DNA: TGCGCCAGCAGCTCGGGACTAGCGGGAGGGCCGGGGTGGACAGATACGCAGTATTTT.

This chain uses TRBV10-3 with TRBJ1-5; TRBD1 agrees at 9 bases. Germline V gives CDR1 ENHRY, CDR2 SYGVKD. Trimming took 4 bases from V and 4 from J; bases not matched to a gene: 5. The CDR3 loop spans 15 amino acids. DNA for the CDR3: TGTGCCATCAGTGGGGGGACAGGGCTTAATCAGCCCCAGCATTTT. Translation: CAISGGTGLNQPQHF.

The J gene is TRBJ2-2, the V gene TRBV25-1, with D perhaps TRBD1 or TRBD2 (6 bases each). The CDR3 has 15 amino acids. V was shortened by 3 bases and J by 2 bases, with 10 bases between the two germline ends. Looked up from germline, CDR1 is MGHDK and CDR2 is SYGVNS. The CDR3 sequence is CASSEAGHNTGELFF. The CDR3 DNA sequence: TGTGCCAGCAGTGAGGCGGGACACAACACCGGGGAGCTGTTTTTT.

The chain recombines TRBV4-1 with TRBJ2-5; D is unclear. Between the trimmed V and J ends, which lost 0 bases and 4 bases, there was a span of 12 bases. The germline V gene has CDR1 MGHRA and CDR2 YSYEKL. This CDR3 contains 15 residues. The CDR3 nucleotides read TGCGCCAGCAGCCAAGATTGGGAATCGGCAGAGACCCAGTACTTC. As protein: CASSQDWESAETQYF.